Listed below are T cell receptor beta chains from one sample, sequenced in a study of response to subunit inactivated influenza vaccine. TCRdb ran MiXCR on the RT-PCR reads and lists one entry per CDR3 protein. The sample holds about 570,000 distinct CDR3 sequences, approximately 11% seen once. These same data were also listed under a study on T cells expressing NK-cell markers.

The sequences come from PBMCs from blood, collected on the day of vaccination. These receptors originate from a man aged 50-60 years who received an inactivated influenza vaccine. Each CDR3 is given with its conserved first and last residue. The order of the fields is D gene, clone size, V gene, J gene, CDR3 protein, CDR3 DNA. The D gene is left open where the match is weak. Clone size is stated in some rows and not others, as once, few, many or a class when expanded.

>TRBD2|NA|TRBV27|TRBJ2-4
CASSPRTSVKNIQYF
TGTGCCAGCAGTCCACGGACTAGCGTCAAAAACATTCAGTACTTC
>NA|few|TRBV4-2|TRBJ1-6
CASSQDPLGGVSPLHF
TGTGCCAGCAGCCAGGACCCACTTGGTGGGGTTTCACCCCTCCACTTT
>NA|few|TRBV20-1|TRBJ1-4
CSAGREKLFF
TGCAGTGCTGGGAGGGAAAAACTGTTTTTT
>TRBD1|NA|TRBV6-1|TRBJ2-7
CASRPGQRVYEQYF
TGTGCCAGCAGACCGGGACAGAGGGTTTACGAGCAGTACTTC
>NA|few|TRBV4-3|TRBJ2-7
CASSQGLVRYEQYF
TGCGCCAGCAGCCAAGGACTAGTTCGCTACGAGCAGTACTTC
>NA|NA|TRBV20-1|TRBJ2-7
CSGTTLSYEQYF
TGCAGTGGAACCACACTATCCTACGAGCAGTACTTC
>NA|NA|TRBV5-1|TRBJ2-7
CASSLGGGPGEQYF
TGCGCCAGCAGCCTGGGTGGGGGGCCGGGCGAGCAGTACTTC
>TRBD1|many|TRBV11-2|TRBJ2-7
CASSRRGQGTYEQYF
TGTGCCAGCAGCCGGCGTGGACAGGGGACCTACGAGCAGTACTTC
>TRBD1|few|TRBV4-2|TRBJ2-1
CASSQAFEGQGAYNEQFF
TGTGCCAGCAGCCAAGCATTTGAGGGACAGGGGGCGTACAATGAGCAGTTCTTC
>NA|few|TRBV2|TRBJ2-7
CASSEGGTVSSYEQYF
TGTGCCAGCAGTGAAGGTGGGACGGTGAGCTCCTACGAGCAGTACTTC
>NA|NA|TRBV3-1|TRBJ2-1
CASSHLNLPNEQFF
TGTGCCAGCAGCCACTTAAACTTACCGAATGAGCAGTTCTTC
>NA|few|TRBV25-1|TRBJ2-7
CASSGRDSIIYEQYF
TGTGCCAGCAGTGGGCGGGACAGTATTATCTACGAGCAGTACTTC
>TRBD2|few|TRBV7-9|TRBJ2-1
CASSYKLAVDSYNEQFF
TGTGCCAGCAGTTATAAACTAGCGGTGGACTCCTACAATGAGCAGTTCTTC
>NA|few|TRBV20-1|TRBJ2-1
CSATLESSYNEQFF
TGCAGTGCCACTTTGGAGTCCTCCTACAATGAGCAGTTCTTC
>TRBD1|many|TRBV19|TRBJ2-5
CASSVDRGQETQYF
TGTGCCAGTAGTGTGGACAGGGGGCAAGAGACCCAGTACTTC
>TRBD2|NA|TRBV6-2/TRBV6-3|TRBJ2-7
CASSLQGGFEQYF
TGTGCCAGCAGTTTGCAGGGAGGGTTCGAGCAGTACTTC
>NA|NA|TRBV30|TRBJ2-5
CACHLWQTQYF
TGTGCCTGTCACCTTTGGCAGACCCAGTACTTC
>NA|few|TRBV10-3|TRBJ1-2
CAISSQENYGYTF
TGTGCCATCAGTTCACAGGAAAACTATGGCTACACCTTC
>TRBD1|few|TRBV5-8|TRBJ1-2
CASSSGDRVAGYTF
TGTGCCAGCAGCTCAGGAGACAGGGTAGCTGGCTACACCTTC
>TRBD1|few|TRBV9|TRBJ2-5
CASSLGQGVLETQYF
TGTGCCAGCAGCCTGGGACAGGGGGTTTTGGAGACCCAGTACTTC
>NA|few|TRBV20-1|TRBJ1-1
CSARDPRGSSTEAFF
TGCAGTGCTAGAGATCCCAGGGGATCGTCGACTGAAGCTTTCTTT
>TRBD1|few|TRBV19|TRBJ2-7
CASSIEAGQGFYEQYF
TGTGCCAGTAGTATCGAGGCGGGACAGGGCTTTTACGAGCAGTACTTC
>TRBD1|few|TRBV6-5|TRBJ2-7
CASSSFDRDLTYEQYF
TGTGCCAGCAGTTCCTTTGACAGGGACCTAACCTACGAGCAGTACTTC
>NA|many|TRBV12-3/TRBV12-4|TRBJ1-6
CASSLQGHLLPLHF
TGTGCCAGCAGTTTACAGGGACACCTGTTACCCCTCCACTTT
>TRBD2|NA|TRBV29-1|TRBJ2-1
CSVLTSGVLYNEQFF
TGCAGCGTTTTGACTAGCGGAGTCCTATACAATGAGCAGTTCTTC
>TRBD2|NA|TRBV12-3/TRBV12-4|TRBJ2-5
CASSLTSGRSGETQYF
TGTGCCAGCAGTCTGACTAGCGGGAGATCGGGGGAGACCCAGTACTTC
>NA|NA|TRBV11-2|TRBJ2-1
CASSSTIYNEQFF
TGTGCCAGCAGCTCCACCATCTACAATGAGCAGTTCTTC
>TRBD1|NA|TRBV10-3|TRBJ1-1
CAIRDRGGIEAFF
TGTGCCATCAGGGACAGGGGAGGAATTGAAGCTTTCTTT
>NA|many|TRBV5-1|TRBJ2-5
CASSLVLARAETQYF
TGCGCCAGCAGCTTGGTCCTGGCGAGAGCGGAGACCCAGTACTTC
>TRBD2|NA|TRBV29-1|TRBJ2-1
CSVESGRAYNEQFF
TGCAGCGTTGAAAGCGGGAGGGCCTACAATGAGCAGTTCTTC
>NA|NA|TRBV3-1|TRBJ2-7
CASSQALVNEQYF
TGTGCCAGCAGCCAAGCACTAGTTAACGAGCAGTACTTC
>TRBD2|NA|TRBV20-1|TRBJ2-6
CSARGTGQEREGSGANVLTF
TGCAGTGCTAGAGGGACGGGCCAAGAGCGGGAGGGCTCTGGGGCCAACGTCCTGACTTTC
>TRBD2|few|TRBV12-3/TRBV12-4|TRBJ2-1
CASRKRELPDEQFF
TGTGCCAGCCGAAAGCGGGAGCTCCCCGATGAGCAGTTCTTC
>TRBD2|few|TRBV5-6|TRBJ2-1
CASSLPGLAVSYNEQFF
TGTGCCAGCAGCTTACCGGGACTAGCGGTTTCCTACAATGAGCAGTTCTTC
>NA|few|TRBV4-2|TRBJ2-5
CASSQGTAQETQYF
TGTGCCAGCAGCCAAGGGACGGCGCAAGAGACCCAGTACTTC
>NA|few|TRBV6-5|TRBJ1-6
CASSYSNRVGSYNSPLHF
TGTGCCAGCAGTTACTCGAATCGGGTGGGGTCCTATAATTCACCCCTCCACTTT
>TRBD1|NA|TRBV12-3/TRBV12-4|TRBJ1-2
CASSFGTATYGYTF
TGTGCCAGCAGTTTTGGGACAGCCACCTATGGCTACACCTTC
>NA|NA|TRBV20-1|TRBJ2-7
CSADPRGRERYEQYF
TGCAGTGCGGATCCCAGGGGTCGGGAGCGGTACGAGCAGTACTTC
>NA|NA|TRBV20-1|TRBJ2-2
CSAQKDTGELFF
TGCAGTGCTCAGAAGGACACCGGGGAGCTGTTTTTT
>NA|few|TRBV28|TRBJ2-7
CASSLGAGLPYEQYF
TGTGCCAGCAGTTTAGGGGCAGGACTTCCCTACGAGCAGTACTTC
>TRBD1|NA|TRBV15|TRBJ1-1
CATSRGDRGGLDTEAFF
TGTGCCACCAGCAGAGGGGACAGGGGGGGTTTGGACACTGAAGCTTTCTTT
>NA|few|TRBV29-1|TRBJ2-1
CSVLPHNEQFF
TGCAGCGTTCTCCCCCACAATGAGCAGTTCTTC
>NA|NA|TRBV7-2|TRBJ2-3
CASSWLWAASTDTQYF
TGTGCCAGCAGCTGGCTGTGGGCGGCGAGCACAGATACGCAGTATTTT